Given below is one T cell receptor (beta chain) in context. Its antigen is unknown. This entry comes from a study of cytomegalovirus exposure and HLA in healthy donors. Study background: HLA-typed donors contributed some 87 million unique TCRs, which were held in an early data release.

The germline CDR1 and CDR2 sequences are ENHRY and SYGVKD. The CDR3 runs 15 residues. Trimming removed 3 bases at V and 0 bases at J, with 12 bases between. Study-wide results and caveats: Excluded: some indistinguishable V segments such as TRBV6-2 and TRBV6-3. 16,951 TCR beta sequences were associated with HLA alleles at 0.05 false discovery rate in a later analysis.

The PCR contained 60 Vbeta and 13 Jbeta primers. Profiling relied on immunoSEQ multiplex PCR, and the TCRdb table lists in-frame clones only, not all of them. The sample carries some 150,000 clones, more than 8% recorded once. Material: PBMCs. This receptor was obtained from a man aged 50 to 59 in good health and CMV-seronegative. The gene calls are TRBV10-3 and TRBJ2-7; D uncertain. CDR3 residues: CAISDGSTPSYEQYF. The CDR3 DNA is TGTGCCATCAGTGACGGTAGCACTCCCTCCTACGAGCAGTACTTC.